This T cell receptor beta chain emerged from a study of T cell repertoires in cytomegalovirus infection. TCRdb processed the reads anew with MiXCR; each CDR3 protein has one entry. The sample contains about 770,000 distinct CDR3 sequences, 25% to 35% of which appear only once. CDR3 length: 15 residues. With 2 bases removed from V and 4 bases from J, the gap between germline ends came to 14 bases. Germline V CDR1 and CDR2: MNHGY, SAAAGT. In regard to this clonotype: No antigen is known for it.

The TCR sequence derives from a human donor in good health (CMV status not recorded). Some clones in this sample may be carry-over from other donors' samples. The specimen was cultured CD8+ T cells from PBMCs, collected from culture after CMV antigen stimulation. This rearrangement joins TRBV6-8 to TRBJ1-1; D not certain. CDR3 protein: CASSYGGSAVTEAFF. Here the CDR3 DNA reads TGTGCCAGCAGTTACGGAGGGTCGGCGGTCACTGAAGCTTTCTTT.